There are a few counts of the clone carrying this T cell receptor beta chain. The CDR3 length is 11 residues. Trimming cost V 3 bases and J 8 bases, with 7 bases left between them. Template material for amplifying TCR beta CDR3 regions consisted of RNA transcripts. With the HTBI primer set, the TCR CDR3 went through a first round of RT-PCR. Using its own MiXCR run on the multiplex PCR reads, TCRdb lists one record per CDR3 protein. The table lists around 300,000 distinct CDR3 sequences, 25% to 30% of them singletons. An approximately 10 ml volume of fresh peripheral blood provided the PBMCs. The data are from a study of T cells in Graves' hyperthyroidism and ophthalmopathy.

The chain couples TRBV12-3 or TRBV12-4 to TRBJ1-1; D not certain. Sequenced input: blood. The TCR was taken from a man between 35 and 55 years old with Graves' hyperthyroidism that later progressed to Graves' ophthalmopathy. The CDR3 loop reads CASSFDGEAFF. The CDR3 bases are TGTGCCAGCAGTTTTGACGGAGAAGCTTTCTTT.